A selection of T cell receptor beta chains follows, all from one sample in a study of blood T cell repertoires in COVID-19. The table came from immunoSEQ multiplex PCR; TCRdb's copy has only in-frame clones and leaves some out. Among fewer than 300,000 clones listed, about 93% were seen once. Sequencing was done on a sample of PBMCs or T cells enriched from blood (not recorded which). The receptors come from a woman between 25 and 40 years old who had recovered from COVID-19. CDR3s include the opening cysteine and the closing phenylalanine or tryptophan. D genes are given only for firm matches. Clone size is shown for a subset of rows, as once, few, many or a class of expanded clone.

abundance: NA
j_gene: TRBJ1-6
d_gene: NA
v_gene: TRBV27
CDR3nt: TGTGCCAGCAGCACCGTGGTGGGAAGGGGCTATAATTCACCCCTCCACTTT
CDR3aa: CASSTVVGRGYNSPLHF

abundance: NA
j_gene: TRBJ2-2
d_gene: TRBD2
v_gene: TRBV5-4
CDR3nt: TGTGCCAGCAGCTTGGTCGCTAGCGGGAACACCGGGGAGCTGTTTTTT
CDR3aa: CASSLVASGNTGELFF

abundance: NA
j_gene: TRBJ2-7
d_gene: TRBD1
v_gene: TRBV29-1
CDR3nt: TGCAGCGTTGGGCAGGGGGCCTACGAGCAGTACTTC
CDR3aa: CSVGQGAYEQYF

abundance: NA
j_gene: TRBJ2-1
d_gene: TRBD2
v_gene: TRBV7-6
CDR3nt: TGTGCCAGCAGCACAACTCCGGGACTAGCGGCGCCCTACAATGAGCAGTTCTTC
CDR3aa: CASSTTPGLAAPYNEQFF

abundance: NA
j_gene: TRBJ2-3
d_gene: NA
v_gene: TRBV4-3
CDR3nt: TGCGCCAGCAGCCCTAGCCTTAACCCCACAGATACGCAGTATTTT
CDR3aa: CASSPSLNPTDTQYF

abundance: NA
j_gene: TRBJ1-3
d_gene: NA
v_gene: TRBV5-5
CDR3nt: TGTGCCAGCAGCACAGGGATCTCTGGAAACACCATATATTTT
CDR3aa: CASSTGISGNTIYF

abundance: NA
j_gene: TRBJ2-7
d_gene: NA
v_gene: TRBV2
CDR3nt: TGTGCCAGCAGTGCAAGGGACAACTACGAGCAGTACTTC
CDR3aa: CASSARDNYEQYF

abundance: NA
j_gene: TRBJ2-1
d_gene: TRBD1
v_gene: TRBV24-1
CDR3nt: TGTGCCACCAGTGATACCGGGACAGGGATTCGCAATGAGCAGTTCTTC
CDR3aa: CATSDTGTGIRNEQFF

abundance: NA
j_gene: TRBJ2-5
d_gene: TRBD2
v_gene: TRBV25-1
CDR3nt: TGTGCCAGCAGTTTCGGACTAGCGGGAAAGACCCAGTACTTC
CDR3aa: CASSFGLAGKTQYF

abundance: NA
j_gene: TRBJ2-6
d_gene: NA
v_gene: TRBV7-9
CDR3nt: TGTGCCAGCAGCCCAATTACAGGGACCTCTGGGGCCAACGTCCTGACTTTC
CDR3aa: CASSPITGTSGANVLTF

abundance: once
j_gene: TRBJ1-6
d_gene: TRBD1
v_gene: TRBV6-5
CDR3nt: TGTGCCAGCAGTTACGGAAGGACAGGGGGCCGATCACCCCTCCACTTT
CDR3aa: CASSYGRTGGRSPLHF

abundance: NA
j_gene: TRBJ2-1
d_gene: NA
v_gene: TRBV4-3
CDR3nt: TGCGCCAGCAGCCAAGGAACAGCCTCCTACAATGAGCAGTTCTTC
CDR3aa: CASSQGTASYNEQFF

abundance: NA
j_gene: TRBJ2-1
d_gene: TRBD2
v_gene: TRBV19
CDR3nt: TGTGCCAGTCACTCCGGGAGGAGCAATGAGCAGTTCTTC
CDR3aa: CASHSGRSNEQFF

abundance: NA
j_gene: TRBJ1-1
d_gene: NA
v_gene: TRBV27
CDR3nt: TGTGCCAGCAGTTTTTGGGGGCGAAACACTGAAGCTTTCTTT
CDR3aa: CASSFWGRNTEAFF

abundance: NA
j_gene: TRBJ1-1
d_gene: NA
v_gene: TRBV12-3/TRBV12-4
CDR3nt: TGTGCCAGCAGTTTGGGGGGTGGGACTGAAGCTTTCTTT
CDR3aa: CASSLGGGTEAFF

abundance: NA
j_gene: TRBJ2-1
d_gene: TRBD2
v_gene: TRBV24-1
CDR3nt: TGTGCCACCAGTGATTTGATTACTAGCGGGAGGGCGCCCTACAATGAGCAGTTCTTC
CDR3aa: CATSDLITSGRAPYNEQFF

abundance: NA
j_gene: TRBJ1-5
d_gene: TRBD1
v_gene: TRBV28
CDR3nt: TGTGCCAGCAGTCCCCACGAGGGACAGGGAATCCAGCCCCAGCATTTT
CDR3aa: CASSPHEGQGIQPQHF

abundance: NA
j_gene: TRBJ1-2
d_gene: TRBD1
v_gene: TRBV5-1
CDR3nt: TGCGCCAGCAGCTTGGATGGACAGGGAATGAATGGCTACACCTTC
CDR3aa: CASSLDGQGMNGYTF